Each of the 20 T cell receptor beta chains below was sequenced from the same sample in a study of blood T cell repertoires in COVID-19. The assay was immunoSEQ multiplex PCR, and TCRdb's table has in-frame clones only and misses some. The sample records under 75,000 clones, 85% to 90% being singletons. The sample consisted of peripheral blood. These receptors were obtained from a man aged 55 to 70 with active COVID-19.

The J gene is TRBJ2-6, the V gene TRBV3-1 (or the pseudogene TRBV3-2); 7 nucleotides agree with TRBD1. V dropped 1 base and J dropped 5; count of bases not matched to a gene: 8. Germline values: CDR1 LGHDT, CDR2 YNNKEL (reference sequence). This CDR3 spans 17 amino acids. For the CDR3, the DNA is TGTGCCAGCAGCCAAGGACAGGGTAGCAACTGGGCCAACGTCCTGACTTTC. Translated: CASSQGQGSNWANVLTF.

J is TRBJ2-3 and V is TRBV4-1; 8 nucleotides agree with TRBD2. Germline V gene lookup returns CDR1 MGHRA and CDR2 YSYEKL. The CDR3 spans 18 residues. V lost 0 bases to trimming and J lost 4 bases; unmatched junction nucleotides: 12. Here the CDR3 DNA reads TGCGCCAGCAGCCAAGAACCCCAGCGGGGGAGTATCGCAGATACGCAGTATTTT. Protein sequence: CASSQEPQRGSIADTQYF.

The chain carries TRBV2 and TRBJ2-5, with D unclear. The CDR3 is 12 amino acids. The germline CDR1 and CDR2 sequences are SNHLY and FYNNEI. The ends were cut back, 4 bases at V and 5 bases at J, with 8 bases in the middle. The CDR3 region is CASSAVQETQYF. The CDR3 bases are TGTGCCAGCAGTGCGGTACAGGAGACCCAGTACTTC. Full variable domain (remainder filled in from reference TRBV2 and TRBJ2-5): EPEVTQTPSHQVTQMGQEVILRCVPISNHLYFYWYRQILGQKVEFLVSFYNNEISEKSEIFDDQFSVERPDGSNFTLKIRSTKLEDSAMYFCASSAVQETQYFGPGTRLLVL.

The chain carries TRBV7-9 and TRBJ2-1; weak D call: TRBD2 (5 bases). Germline V CDR1 and CDR2: SEHNR, FQNEAQ (reference sequence). The CDR3 loop spans 14 amino acids. V lost 3 bases to trimming and J lost 1 base, with 7 bases between them. The chain's CDR3 is CASSFRGSYNEQFF. The CDR3 bases are TGTGCCAGCAGCTTCCGGGGATCCTACAATGAGCAGTTCTTC.

The chain has TRBV30 and TRBJ2-7, with a weak D call TRBD1 (6 bases). Germline CDR1 reads GTSNPN; CDR2 reads SVGIG (reference sequence). This CDR3 comprises 13 residues. V gave up 1 base and J gave up 5 bases, with 12 bases separating them. The CDR3 DNA reads as TGTGCCTGGAGTGGGTCGGGACACCACGAGCAGTACTTC. Its protein is CAWSGSGHHEQYF.

This clone was observed a few times. The CDR3 coding sequence is TGTGCCAGCAGCGCACGACACGGCGTGGGCTCCTATAATTCACCCCTCCACTTT. It translates to CASSARHGVGSYNSPLHF. The V and J genes are TRBV5-6 and TRBJ1-6, with no clear D. V lost 4 bases and J 0 bases, leaving 17 bases between the germline ends. The CDR3 consists of 18 residues. Germline CDR1 SGHDT, CDR2 YYEEEE. Together with reference TRBV5-6 and TRBJ1-6, the CDR3 gives the full variable domain: DAGVTQSPTHLIKTRGQQVTLRCSPKSGHDTVSWYQQALGQGPQFIFQYYEEEERQRGNFPDRFSGHQFPNYSSELNVNALLLGDSALYLCASSARHGVGSYNSPLHFGNGTRLTVT.

The V gene is TRBV19, the J gene TRBJ2-3; no clear D. The CDR3 has 14 residues. Between the trimmed V and J ends, which lost 1 base and 0 bases, there was a span of 5 bases. CDR1 and CDR2 from the germline V gene are LNHDA and SQIVND (reference sequence). CDR3 in DNA: TGTGCCAGTAGTATAGCCAGGAGCACAGATACGCAGTATTTT. Amino acids: CASSIARSTDTQYF.

V and J are TRBV9 and TRBJ2-7; TRBD2 might be the D (5 bases). Germline-derived CDR1 and CDR2 are SGDLS and YYNGEE. The CDR3 is 15 residues long. Trimming cost V 3 bases and J 5 bases, with 18 bases left between them. The CDR3 reads CASSAGRSAGHEQYF. The CDR3 region has the DNA TGTGCCAGCAGCGCCGGCCGGAGTGCGGGCCACGAGCAGTACTTC.

The chain links TRBV5-4 to TRBJ2-4; D remains unclear. V was shortened by 0 bases and J by 2 bases, with 6 bases between the two germline ends. The CDR3 length is 14 residues. The germline gives CDR1 SGHNT, CDR2 YYREEE (reference sequence). The CDR3 spells CASSLGGTKNIQYF. Written as DNA, the CDR3 is TGTGCCAGCAGCTTGGGAGGAACCAAAAACATTCAGTACTTC.

This chain connects TRBV5-1 to TRBJ2-1; TRBD2 matches 9 bases. With V trimmed by 10 bases and J by 10 bases, 9 bases remained unmatched. In germline, CDR1 is SGHRS, CDR2 YFSETQ. The CDR3 length is 12 residues. In DNA, the CDR3 is TGCGCCGCGGGGAGGCTAGCGGGAGAGCAGTTCTTC. It translates to CAAGRLAGEQFF.

V is TRBV5-1 and J is TRBJ2-1; 8 positions match TRBD2. This CDR3 has 15 amino acids. Per germline, CDR1 SGHRS and CDR2 YFSETQ. Trimming cost V 3 bases and J 3 bases; bases outside gene matches: 5. CDR3 amino acids: CASSSRGDFYNEQFF. CDR3 sequence (DNA): TGCGCCAGCAGCTCGCGGGGGGACTTCTACAATGAGCAGTTCTTC.

V is TRBV4-1 and J is TRBJ2-7, with TRBD1 matching over 10 bases. The germline CDR1 and CDR2 sequences are MGHRA and YSYEKL. Trimming removed 4 bases from V and 3 bases from J; junction bases left unmatched: 12. The CDR3 sequence is 17 residues long. Here the CDR3 DNA reads TGCGCCAGCAGCCGAACGACCGGTGGGACAGGGGACTACGAGCAGTACTTC. This encodes CASSRTTGGTGDYEQYF.

V usage is TRBV19 and J usage is TRBJ2-7; 8 positions match TRBD1. Per the germline V gene, CDR1 is LNHDA and CDR2 is SQIVND (reference sequence). The CDR3 has 14 amino acids. Germline trimming cut 7 bases from V and 0 bases from J; bases unmatched to any gene: 5. The CDR3 is CASNTGTGSYEQYF. CDR3 DNA sequence: TGTGCCAGTAACACCGGGACAGGCTCCTACGAGCAGTACTTC. Full variable domain (outside the CDR3, taken from reference TRBV19 and TRBJ2-7): DGGITQSPKYLFRKEGQNVTLSCEQNLNHDAMYWYRQDPGQGLRLIYYSQIVNDFQKGDIAEGYSVSREKKESFPLTVTSAQKNPTAFYLCASNTGTGSYEQYFGPGTRLTVT.

This clone was found a few times. The CDR3 spells CSVASFTGTGNGYTF. The CDR3 coding sequence is TGCAGCGTTGCTTCTTTTACCGGGACAGGGAATGGCTACACCTTC. The chain links TRBV29-1 to TRBJ1-2; 9 bases fit TRBD1. V lost 4 bases and J lost 6; bases outside the gene matches: 12. The CDR3 extends over 15 amino acids. Looked up from germline, CDR1 is SQVTM and CDR2 is ANQGSEA.

This chain connects TRBV3-1 (or the pseudogene TRBV3-2) to TRBJ2-7; 8 bases line up with TRBD2. This CDR3 comprises 16 residues. Germline V lookup: CDR1 LGHDT, CDR2 YNNKEL (reference sequence). After removal of 3 bases from V and 1 base from J, the junction contained 8 bases not matched to a gene. As DNA, the CDR3 is TGTGCCAGCAGCCAGGACCGACTAGCGAATTCCTACGAGCAGTACTTC. Translating it yields CASSQDRLANSYEQYF.

The chain has TRBV27 and TRBJ1-2; D is possibly TRBD1 (6 bases). From germline, CDR1 is MNHEY and CDR2 SMNVEV (reference sequence). The CDR3 totals 13 residues. Between the trimmed V and J ends, which lost 5 bases and 3 bases, there was a span of 10 bases. CDR3: CASSNTGYYGYTF. Written as DNA, the CDR3 is TGTGCCAGCAGTAACACAGGGTACTATGGCTACACCTTC.

The V gene is TRBV11-2, the J gene TRBJ1-4, with D possibly matching TRBD1 (5 bases). The germline V gene encodes CDR1 SGHAT and CDR2 FQNNGV. Between the trimmed V and J ends, which lost 2 bases and 4 bases, there was a span of 8 bases. This CDR3 has 14 residues. The CDR3 region is CASSLFGGNEKLFF. The CDR3 DNA sequence: TGTGCCAGCAGCTTATTCGGGGGTAATGAAAAACTGTTTTTT.

This chain links TRBV9 with TRBJ1-1; D unclear. Germline assignment: CDR1 SGDLS and CDR2 YYNGEE. CDR3 length: 15 amino acids. Trimming stripped 5 bases from V and 1 base from J, with 15 bases between. The CDR3 DNA follows: TGTGCCAGCAGTGAAACTTCTACCTGGAACACTGAAGCTTTCTTT. This translates into CASSETSTWNTEAFF. Drawing the rest from reference TRBV9 and TRBJ1-1, the complete variable domain is DSGVTQTPKHLITATGQRVTLRCSPRSGDLSVYWYQQSLDQGLQFLIQYYNGEERAKGNILERFSAQQFPDLHSELNLSSLELGDSALYFCASSETSTWNTEAFFGQGTRLTVV.

This sequence joins TRBV5-4 and TRBJ2-7; 7 positions agree with TRBD1. The length of the CDR3 is 17 residues. CDR1 and CDR2 (germline): SGHNT, YYREEE (reference sequence). Trimming cost V 4 bases and J 0 bases; bases outside gene matches: 13. CDR3 nucleotide sequence: TGTGCCAGCAGCGTCCCGGACAGGAGTGAATTCTCCTACGAGCAGTACTTC. Translation: CASSVPDRSEFSYEQYF. The full variable domain, completed using reference TRBV5-4 and TRBJ2-7, is ETGVTQSPTHLIKTRGQQVTLRCSSQSGHNTVSWYQQALGQGPQFIFQYYREEENGRGNFPPRFSGLQFPNYSSELNVNALELDDSALYLCASSVPDRSEFSYEQYFGPGTRLTVT.

CDR3 sequence (DNA): TGTGCCAGCAGTTACAGACGGGACTCCTACGAGCAGTACTTC. Translated, it gives CASSYRRDSYEQYF. The chain employs TRBV6-5 and TRBJ2-7; perhaps TRBD2 as D (5 bases). CDR3 length: 14 amino acids. CDR1 is MNHEY, CDR2 SVGAGI, per germline. Trimming pared 2 bases from V and 0 bases from J, leaving 8 bases between.